These 25 T cell receptor beta chains were sequenced from one sample in a study of T-cell memory formation after mild COVID-19. One entry per CDR3 protein results from TCRdb running MiXCR on the 5' RACE reads. The sample has around 250,000 distinct CDR3 sequences; approximately 9% are singletons. The material sequenced was PBMCs or a T cell subset sorted from them (not recorded which). The receptor source for this set is a young man who had mild COVID-19 (a few samples of this study predate the infection). Cell type and time point are not known.

J is TRBJ2-7 and V is TRBV15; no clear D gene. CDR3 length equals 15 residues. The V gene lost 0 bases and the J gene lost 1 base, with 10 bases spanning the gap. Germline values: CDR1 LNHNV, CDR2 YYDKDF (reference sequence). CDR3 nucleotide sequence: TGTGCCACCAGCAGAGACGCTACGGTTTCCTACGAGCAGTACTTC. Amino acid sequence: CATSRDATVSYEQYF. Filled out from reference TRBV15 and TRBJ2-7, the complete variable domain reads DAMVIQNPRYQVTQFGKPVTLSCSQTLNHNVMYWYQQKSSQAPKLLFHYYDKDFNNEADTPDNFQSRRPNTSFCFLDIRSPGLGDTAMYLCATSRDATVSYEQYFGPGTRLTVT.

In its sample, this clonotype was seen a few times. The genes are TRBV4-1 and TRBJ1-2, with D unresolved. Between the trimmed V and J ends, which lost 1 base and 4 bases, there was a span of 10 bases. CDR1 is MGHRA and CDR2 is YSYEKL in the germline V gene. The CDR3 sequence is 14 residues long. The CDR3 here is CASSQVGSGYGYTF. As DNA, the CDR3 is TGCGCCAGCAGCCAAGTTGGGTCAGGCTATGGCTACACCTTC.

This clonotype was found many times. CDR3 bases: TGCGCCAGCACCCCGGACAGTCACACTGAAGCTTTCTTT. The encoded protein is CASTPDSHTEAFF. The chain links TRBV5-1 to TRBJ1-1; a possible D gene is TRBD1 (6 bases). V dropped 6 bases and J dropped 3 bases, with 12 bases sitting between them. The CDR3 contains 13 residues. Per germline, CDR1 SGHRS and CDR2 YFSETQ.

This clonotype was seen a handful of times. This chain connects TRBV12-3 or TRBV12-4 to TRBJ1-2; the D is unclear. V lost 3 bases and J lost 8, with 16 bases in between. The CDR3 loop spans 14 amino acids. The CDR3 nucleotides are TGTGCCAGCAGTTTGTCACAGTCCCCTTGGGGCTACACCTTC. It codes for CASSLSQSPWGYTF.

The V gene is TRBV6-1, the J gene TRBJ1-3; TRBD1 agrees at 7 bases. Germline assignment: CDR1 MNHNS and CDR2 SASEGT. CDR3 length: 14 amino acids. V was clipped by 8 bases and J by 2 bases; unmatched bases: 6. The CDR3 loop is CASYGTATGNTIYF. The CDR3, as DNA: TGTGCCAGCTACGGGACAGCTACTGGAAACACCATATATTTT.

This rearrangement joins TRBV6-5 to TRBJ2-2, with 10 bases identical to TRBD2. The CDR3 extends over 15 amino acids. V gave up 2 bases and J gave up 8 bases; unmatched junction bases: 5. CDR1 is MNHEY and CDR2 is SVGAGI in the germline V gene. CDR3 nucleotide sequence: TGTGCCAGCAGTTACCGACTAGCGGGTTGGGGGGAGCTGTTTTTT. The encoded protein is CASSYRLAGWGELFF.

This clonotype was counted between two and nine times. The V and J genes are TRBV4-3 and TRBJ1-2; 7 nucleotides agree with TRBD1. Losses at the gene ends were 4 bases for V and 5 bases for J; bases not matched to a gene: 16. The CDR3 totals 17 residues. Germline V gene lookup returns CDR1 LGHNA and CDR2 YSLEER. DNA of the CDR3: TGCGCCAGCAGCCCAGAAACGACAGGGAACGGTGTTTATGGCTACACCTTC. Translating it yields CASSPETTGNGVYGYTF.

This clonotype was observed a handful of times. The chain combines TRBV5-4 with TRBJ2-1, with D possibly being TRBD2 (7 bases). Trimming left V 4 bases short and J 3 bases short, with 14 bases between. This CDR3 has 15 residues. CDR1 and CDR2 from the germline V gene are SGHNT and YYREEE (reference sequence). CDR3 nucleotide sequence: TGTGCCAGCAGCCGAGGGGGGGTTGGCTACAATGAGCAGTTCTTC. The encoded protein is CASSRGGVGYNEQFF.

The chain has TRBV14 and TRBJ1-2; D not resolved. The germline gives CDR1 SGHDN, CDR2 FVKESK. With 0 bases removed from V and 8 bases from J, the gap between germline ends came to 16 bases. The CDR3 totals 15 residues. CDR3 bases: TGTGCCAGCAGCCAAGAAGAAGGCAGAGGAGGAGGCTACACCTTC. Protein: CASSQEEGRGGGYTF. The whole variable domain, remainder taken from reference TRBV14 and TRBJ1-2, is EAGVTQFPSHSVIEKGQTVTLRCDPISGHDNLYWYRRVMGKEIKFLLHFVKESKQDESGMPNNRFLAERTGGTYSTLKVQPAELEDSGVYFCASSQEEGRGGGYTFGSGTRLTVV.

The genes are TRBV28 and TRBJ2-3, with 13 bases identical to TRBD2. V gave up 3 bases and J gave up 9 bases; unmatched junction bases: 9. CDR1 MDHEN and CDR2 SYDVKM come from the germline V gene. This CDR3 comprises 16 residues. CDR3 in amino acids: CASSFAGTSGVWTQYF. The CDR3 DNA is TGTGCCAGCAGTTTCGCCGGGACTAGCGGGGTTTGGACGCAGTATTTT.

This clonotype was detected many times. CDR3 nucleotide sequence: TGTGCCAGCAGTGACTCGACGGCTAGCGGGGGCCTTAAGCACGAGCAGTACGTC. It yields the protein CASSDSTASGGLKHEQYV. The chain is built from TRBV6-4 and TRBJ2-7, with 10 bases identical to TRBD2. V was pared by 0 bases and J by 5 bases, with 13 bases of the junction left unmatched. The CDR3 covers 18 residues. The germline V gene has CDR1 MRHNA and CDR2 SNTAGT.

Only a few counts were recorded for this clonotype. The rearrangement links TRBV5-1 to TRBJ2-5; 7 nucleotides line up with TRBD1. Trimming cost V 0 bases and J 5 bases; bases outside gene matches: 10. The CDR3 is 16 amino acids. The germline V gene encodes CDR1 SGHRS and CDR2 YFSETQ. The chain's CDR3 is CASSLGDRWEIETQYF. As DNA, the CDR3 is TGCGCCAGCAGCTTGGGGGACAGATGGGAGATCGAGACCCAGTACTTC.

In its sample, this clonotype was seen a few times. The chain combines TRBV29-1 with TRBJ1-5, with TRBD1 as a possible D gene (5 bases). CDR1 SQVTM and CDR2 ANQGSEA come from the germline V gene. The V end lost 6 bases, the J end lost 2 bases, and 14 bases lay between the germline ends. This CDR3 region has 14 residues. The CDR3 protein is CSVGEGGGNQPQHF. The CDR3 nucleotides are TGCAGCGTGGGGGAGGGAGGGGGCAATCAGCCCCAGCATTTT.

The gene calls are TRBV7-2 and TRBJ2-1, with D hard to call. This CDR3 has 12 amino acids. V lost 5 bases and J 10 bases, leaving 12 bases between the germline ends. CDR1 is SGHTA and CDR2 is FQGNSA in the germline V gene. The CDR3 is CASSPFSPEQFF. In nucleotides, the CDR3 is TGTGCCAGCAGCCCGTTCTCCCCGGAGCAGTTCTTC.

This clonotype was seen at least ten times. The chain uses TRBV5-5 and TRBJ2-1; TRBD1 matches at 9 bases. In germline, CDR1 is SGHKS, CDR2 YYEKEE (reference sequence). This CDR3 has 13 amino acids. Unmatched junction bases numbered 5, after V lost 3 bases and J lost 10 bases. The CDR3 region has the DNA TGTGCCAGCAGCTCGACAGGGGGACGCGAGCAGTTCTTC. Encoded protein: CASSSTGGREQFF.

In this sample, this clonotype turned up a few times. The CDR3 nucleotides read TGCGCCAGCAGCTTGGGGGATACTTACAATGAGCAGTTCTTC. This encodes CASSLGDTYNEQFF. V and J are TRBV5-1 and TRBJ2-1; D unresolved. The germline gives CDR1 SGHRS, CDR2 YFSETQ. Trimming took off 0 bases at V and 4 bases at J, with 8 bases between the two ends. The CDR3 has 14 amino acids.

The J gene is TRBJ2-3, the V gene TRBV18; unclear D gene. CDR1 and CDR2 from the germline V gene are KGHSH and LQKENI. Between the trimmed V and J ends, which lost 1 base and 0 bases, there was a span of 8 bases. CDR3 length: 15 amino acids. The CDR3 region is CASSPLASSTDTQYF. CDR3 coding DNA: TGTGCCAGCTCACCACTCGCGTCTAGCACAGATACGCAGTATTTT.

This clonotype was detected ten times or more. The chain is built from TRBV4-3 and TRBJ1-2, with D tentatively TRBD1 (5 bases). The ends were cut back, 0 bases at V and 6 bases at J, with 14 bases in the middle. The germline V gene encodes CDR1 LGHNA and CDR2 YSLEER. CDR3 size: 15 residues. The CDR3 loop is CASSQEGRGFDGYTF. CDR3 bases: TGCGCCAGCAGCCAAGAGGGAAGGGGATTCGATGGCTACACCTTC.

This clonotype has more than one count but fewer than ten. This chain joins TRBV11-2 and TRBJ2-2; TRBD2 matches 8 bases. The CDR3 is made up of 16 amino acids. Germline V CDR1 and CDR2: SGHAT, FQNNGV. The V and J ends lost 2 bases and 4 bases, in that order; junction bases with no gene match: 6. The CDR3 loop reads CASSLPFGGGTGELFF. CDR3 nucleotide sequence: TGTGCCAGCAGCTTACCCTTCGGGGGGGGCACCGGGGAGCTGTTTTTT. Using reference TRBV11-2 and TRBJ2-2 for the parts outside the CDR3, the full variable domain is EAGVAQSPRYKIIEKRQSVAFWCNPISGHATLYWYQQILGQGPKLLIQFQNNGVVDDSQLPKDRFSAERLKGVDSTLKIQPAKLEDSAVYLCASSLPFGGGTGELFFGEGSRLTVL.

This clonotype was seen only a few times. The CDR3 reads CASSPLRGSGADETQYF. In DNA, the CDR3 is TGTGCCAGCAGCCCACTCCGGGGGAGCGGGGCGGACGAGACCCAGTACTTC. This chain connects TRBV3-1 to TRBJ2-5; 7 bases line up with TRBD2. CDR1 is LGHDT and CDR2 is YNNKEL in the germline V gene (reference sequence). Trimming removed 4 bases from V and 5 bases from J; junction bases left unmatched: 16. This CDR3 is built from 17 residues.

The rearrangement uses TRBV4-3 and TRBJ2-3; D might be TRBD2 (5 bases). The V end lost 0 bases, the J end lost 5 bases, and 12 bases lay between the germline ends. Germline V gene sequence: CDR1 LGHNA, CDR2 YSLEER. The CDR3 is 15 amino acids. The chain's CDR3 is CASSQEGGSKDTQYF. CDR3 nucleotide sequence: TGCGCCAGCAGCCAAGAAGGCGGGTCTAAAGATACGCAGTATTTT.

The chain carries TRBV7-2 and TRBJ2-3; 8 bases line up with TRBD2. From germline, CDR1 is SGHTA and CDR2 FQGNSA. The CDR3 totals 17 residues. The ends lost 2 bases at V and 3 bases at J; junction bases unmatched: 10. The CDR3 here is CASSLTRGGGQTDTQYF. The CDR3 bases are TGTGCCAGCAGCTTAACTCGGGGCGGGGGGCAGACAGATACGCAGTATTTT. Supplemented by reference TRBV7-2 and TRBJ2-3, the full variable domain reads GAGVSQSPSNKVTEKGKDVELRCDPISGHTALYWYRQSLGQGLEFLIYFQGNSAPDKSGLPSDRFSAERTGGSVSTLTIQRTQQEDSAVYLCASSLTRGGGQTDTQYFGPGTRLTVL.

The chain employs TRBV5-1 and TRBJ2-7; D uncertain. Trimming cost V 1 base and J 4 bases, with 24 bases left between them. Germline V gives CDR1 SGHRS, CDR2 YFSETQ. The CDR3 is 18 amino acids. The chain's CDR3 is CASSLRPMSRAAIYEQYF. The CDR3 bases are TGCGCCAGCAGCTTGCGGCCAATGTCTCGGGCCGCTATTTACGAGCAGTACTTC.

This clonotype was counted only a few times. CDR3 residues: CASSYLLGQPLSYEQYF. The DNA for the CDR3 is TGTGCCAGCAGTTACCTTCTGGGGCAGCCTCTCTCCTACGAGCAGTACTTC. This sequence joins TRBV6-2 or TRBV6-3 and TRBJ2-7, with a possible D match to TRBD1 (5 bases). V was cut by 2 bases and J by 0 bases, with 17 bases left in between. CDR1 MNHEY and CDR2 SVGEGT come from the germline V gene. CDR3 length: 17 residues.

The chain links TRBV7-6 to TRBJ1-2, with a weak D call TRBD1 (5 bases). CDR1 and CDR2 from the germline V gene are SGHVS and FNYEAQ. V gave up 0 bases and J gave up 8 bases, with 10 bases separating them. This CDR3 has 13 amino acids. The CDR3 spells CASSLAGAQGYTF. For the CDR3, the DNA is TGTGCCAGCAGCTTAGCTGGGGCGCAGGGCTACACCTTC. The complete variable domain, with remaining parts taken from reference TRBV7-6 and TRBJ1-2, reads GAGVSQSPRYKVTKRGQDVALRCDPISGHVSLYWYRQALGQGPEFLTYFNYEAQQDKSGLPNDRFSAERPEGSISTLTIQRTEQRDSAMYRCASSLAGAQGYTFGSGTRLTVV.